This paragraph covers one T cell receptor beta chain sequence. Its antigen is not known. The sample is drawn from a study of OX40 agonist ivuxolimab in advanced cancers. Study overall: Patient treatment consisted of intravenous ivuxolimab administration every 2 weeks at 0.01 to 10 mg/kg. Treatment received earlier with anti-PD-1, anti-PD-L1 or anti-CTLA-4 agents was allowed, and more than 35% had some. Notes on the study in general: Some patients without response likewise showed low normalized clonal expansion. Circulating CD4+ and CD8+ T cells showed clonal expansion by week 6 at 0.1 to 3.0 mg/kg.

TCRdb's copy holds only in-frame clones and misses some; the assay was immunoSEQ multiplex PCR. This table has about 31,000 clones, 86% appearing once. V was clipped by 6 bases and J by 3 bases, with 3 bases between them. The germline CDR1 and CDR2 sequences are LGHNT and FRNRAP. There are 11 residues in the CDR3. This chain joins TRBV12-5 and TRBJ1-5, with no clear D. This TCR came from an adult with an advanced solid tumor such as melanoma, head and neck, liver or kidney cancer. Sequencing was performed on CD4+ or CD8+ T cells sorted from blood, taken in a trial of the OX40 agonist ivuxolimab. Here the CDR3 reads CASGHNQPQHF. The CDR3 nucleotides read TGTGCTAGTGGCCACAATCAGCCCCAGCATTTT. Variable domain in full (rest from reference TRBV12-5 and TRBJ1-5): DARVTQTPRHKVTEMGQEVTMRCQPILGHNTVFWYRQTMMQGLELLAYFRNRAPLDDSGMPKDRFSAEMPDATLATLKIQPSEPRDSAVYFCASGHNQPQHFGDGTRLSIL.